Shown below are 29 T cell receptor beta chains from a single sample sequenced in a study of regulatory T cells in long-lasting Graves disease. With iRepertoire HTBI primers and Arm-PCR of CDR3 regions, TCR beta libraries were built. Using its own MiXCR run on the multiplex PCR reads, TCRdb lists one record per CDR3 protein. Among 200,000 to 250,000 distinct CDR3 sequences listed, around 18% were seen once. Time point noted: newly diagnosed GD, antithyroid drugs for less than 3 months. Following extraction of RNA from PBMCs, that RNA was used to make the TCR library. Sequencing used peripheral blood mononuclear cells (PBMCs), obtained at new diagnosis, from a patient treated with antithyroid drugs. The receptors were sampled from a female donor with Graves disease.

At least ten counts were recorded for this clonotype. This chain uses TRBV11-2 with TRBJ2-5; perhaps D is TRBD1 or TRBD2 (5 bases each). The CDR3 loop spans 15 amino acids. The V end was cut by 2 bases, the J end by 4 bases, with 14 bases between. The germline V gene has CDR1 SGHAT and CDR2 FQNNGV. CDR3 DNA: TGTGCCAGCAGCTTATATGGGGGAATAGGAGAGACCCAGTACTTC. It is translated as CASSLYGGIGETQYF.

This clonotype was seen a single time. The chain links TRBV9 to TRBJ1-5; tentative D call: TRBD1 (5 bases). Germline-derived CDR1 and CDR2 are SGDLS and YYNGEE. V lost 4 bases to trimming and J lost 5 bases, with 13 bases between them. The CDR3 loop spans 14 amino acids. The CDR3 DNA is TGTGCCAGCAGCCGTCAGGGCGAGGATCAGCCCCAGCATTTT. This encodes CASSRQGEDQPQHF.

This clonotype was counted ten times or more. V is TRBV2 and J is TRBJ1-5; 9 bases align to TRBD1. This CDR3 comprises 15 residues. Germline V gives CDR1 SNHLY, CDR2 FYNNEI. J gave up 2 bases and V 7 bases, and 6 bases lay outside the gene matches. The CDR3 protein is CASTTGGRGNQPQHF. The DNA of the CDR3 is TGTGCCAGCACTACAGGGGGCCGAGGCAATCAGCCCCAGCATTTT.

This clonotype occurred many times. The chain is built from TRBV27 and TRBJ2-3; D is unresolved. Germline assignment: CDR1 MNHEY and CDR2 SMNVEV (reference sequence). This CDR3 has 16 residues. Trimming stripped 2 bases from V and 0 bases from J, with 12 bases between. In DNA form, the CDR3 reads TGTGCCAGCAGTTTAAATGGGTTCTCTAGCACAGATACGCAGTATTTT. Amino acid sequence: CASSLNGFSSTDTQYF.

V and J are TRBV14 and TRBJ2-2, with D tentatively TRBD1 (6 bases). Trimming took 4 bases from V and 5 from J, leaving 14 bases between them. The V gene's germline CDR1 is SGHDN and CDR2 FVKESK. This CDR3 is 15 amino acids long. In nucleotides, the CDR3 is TGTGCCAGCAGCCCGATTACAGGGAAGACCGGGGAGCTGTTTTTT. It codes for CASSPITGKTGELFF. Drawing the rest from reference TRBV14 and TRBJ2-2, the complete variable domain is EAGVTQFPSHSVIEKGQTVTLRCDPISGHDNLYWYRRVMGKEIKFLLHFVKESKQDESGMPNNRFLAERTGGTYSTLKVQPAELEDSGVYFCASSPITGKTGELFFGEGSRLTVL.

The table lists this clonotype with a few counts. The V call is TRBV18, the J call TRBJ2-7; D tentatively fits TRBD1 or TRBD2 (5 bases each). The CDR3 loop spans 17 amino acids. Trimming pared 4 bases from V and 6 bases from J, leaving 25 bases between. Germline CDR1 KGHSH, CDR2 LQKENI. The CDR3 DNA reads TGTGCCAGCTCACTCCAACCCTCGGGACCTCCCCCACTCGAGCAGTACTTC. It codes for CASSLQPSGPPPLEQYF.

J is TRBJ1-6 and V is TRBV27; TRBD1 matches at 9 bases. The CDR3 spans 16 residues. Germline loops: CDR1 MNHEY, CDR2 SMNVEV (reference sequence). V shed 2 bases, J shed 7 bases, and the junction held 6 bases outside the gene matches. The CDR3 DNA follows: TGTGCCAGCAGTTTAAACAGGGGGCTAGGGAATTCACCCCTCCACTTT. This gives the protein CASSLNRGLGNSPLHF.

This chain uses TRBV6-9 with TRBJ2-6, with TRBD2 matching 9 bases. With 3 bases clipped from V and 0 bases from J, the junction kept 9 bases outside the gene matches. The CDR3 is 19 residues long. Germline V gene sequence: CDR1 MNHGY, CDR2 SVAAGI. CDR3 in DNA: TGTGCCAGCAGTTACCCTCGGGGTAGCGGGAGCTCTGGGGCCAACGTCCTGACTTTC. It yields the protein CASSYPRGSGSSGANVLTF.

This clonotype was picked up many times. The gene calls are TRBV7-2 and TRBJ2-3; TRBD2 agrees at 9 bases. CDR1 is SGHTA, CDR2 FQGNSA, per germline. The CDR3 covers 16 residues. J lost 4 bases, V lost 4 bases, and 9 bases had no gene match. The CDR3 DNA reads as TGTGCCAGCAGCTGGGGGACTAGCCGTGGGTCAGATACGCAGTATTTT. Encoded protein: CASSWGTSRGSDTQYF.

This clonotype was counted at least ten times. The chain uses TRBV12-3 or TRBV12-4 and TRBJ2-2; D may be TRBD2 (5 bases). V lost 6 bases and J lost 4, with 15 bases in between. This CDR3 region has 15 residues. CDR3 DNA sequence: TGTGCCAGCAGCCGCGGGCAGATAACCACCGGGGAGCTGTTTTTT. Protein sequence: CASSRGQITTGELFF.

In this sample, this clonotype turned up many times. The chain uses TRBV28 and TRBJ2-7, with 10 bases that match TRBD1. Trimming at V came to 6 bases and at J to 8 bases, leaving 4 bases not matched to a gene. CDR1 MDHEN and CDR2 SYDVKM come from the germline V gene. The CDR3 totals 12 residues. The CDR3 DNA reads TGTGCCAGCAGGGACAGGGGGTCCCAGCAGTACTTC. Its protein is CASRDRGSQQYF.

This clonotype occurred once. Germline and junction disagree at one end, which may indicate a read error. The V call is TRBV18, the J call TRBJ1-4; D is uncertain. The CDR3 is made up of 15 amino acids. Germline lookup yields CDR1 KGHSH and CDR2 LQKENI. DNA for the CDR3: TGTACCAGCTCACCCACCACTGCAACTAATGAAAAACTGTTTTTT. It encodes CTSSPTTATNEKLFF.

This clonotype turned up a few times. Possible read error: a much larger clone is one base away. The chain joins TRBV24-1 to TRBJ1-1; possible D gene TRBD1, 6 bases. Germline-derived CDR1 and CDR2 are KGHDR and SFDVKD. The CDR3 is made up of 13 amino acids. CDR3 region: CATSEGANTEALF. CDR3 coding DNA: TGTGCCACCAGTGAGGGGGCCAACACTGAAGCTCTCTTT.

This clonotype was found many times. The chain has TRBV11-2 and TRBJ1-6; possibly TRBD1 for D (5 bases). CDR3 length: 15 amino acids. CDR1 and CDR2 from the germline V gene are SGHAT and FQNNGV. Trimming removed 0 bases at V and 6 bases at J, with 9 bases between. The CDR3 region has the DNA TGTGCCAGCAGCTTAGATCAAGGGGCTAATTCACCCCTCCACTTT. The encoded protein is CASSLDQGANSPLHF. Full variable domain (rest looked up from reference TRBV11-2 and TRBJ1-6): EAGVAQSPRYKIIEKRQSVAFWCNPISGHATLYWYQQILGQGPKLLIQFQNNGVVDDSQLPKDRFSAERLKGVDSTLKIQPAKLEDSAVYLCASSLDQGANSPLHFGNGTRLTVT.

This clonotype was recorded many times. The chain carries TRBV20-1 and TRBJ1-2, with 7 bases lining up with TRBD1. The CDR3 extends over 14 amino acids. CDR1 DFQATT and CDR2 SNEGSKA come from the germline V gene (reference sequence). V was pared by 1 base and J by 4 bases, with 6 bases of the junction left unmatched. This CDR3 reads CSARAGTAGYGYTF. CDR3 nucleotide sequence: TGCAGTGCTAGAGCCGGGACAGCCGGCTATGGCTACACCTTC.

The sample holds many counts of this clonotype. V and J are TRBV11-3 and TRBJ2-3; 11 bases fit TRBD2. In germline, CDR1 is SGHNT, CDR2 YENEEA. The CDR3 has 17 residues. J lost 0 bases, V lost 5 bases, and 7 bases had no gene match. The CDR3 loop reads CASSPGTSGASTDTQYF. CDR3 sequence (DNA): TGTGCCAGCAGCCCCGGGACTAGCGGAGCTAGCACAGATACGCAGTATTTT. Using reference TRBV11-3 and TRBJ2-3 for the parts outside the CDR3, the full variable domain is EAGVVQSPRYKIIEKKQPVAFWCNPISGHNTLYWYLQNLGQGPELLIRYENEEAVDDSQLPKDRFSAERLKGVDSTLKIQPAELGDSAVYLCASSPGTSGASTDTQYFGPGTRLTVL.

The CDR3 nucleotides are TGTGCCAGCAGTTTAGCGGAGGGGACAGGGAATGAGCAGTTCTTC. This gives the protein CASSLAEGTGNEQFF. The chain uses TRBV12-3 or TRBV12-4 and TRBJ2-1; TRBD1 matches at 9 bases. The CDR3 length is 15 residues. The junction had 4 bases not matched to a gene; V was cut back by 0 bases and J by 7 bases.

This clonotype was counted at least ten times. The V and J genes are TRBV24-1 and TRBJ1-2, with TRBD1 as a possible D gene (6 bases). This CDR3 region has 14 residues. V was pared by 2 bases and J by 3 bases, with 9 bases between. The germline gives CDR1 KGHDR, CDR2 SFDVKD. The CDR3 spells CATSDSRGYYGYTF. CDR3 coding DNA: TGTGCCACCAGTGATTCCAGGGGTTACTATGGCTACACCTTC.

This clonotype was counted many times. The chain couples TRBV6-8 to TRBJ1-1; D gene ambiguous. CDR1 is MNHGY and CDR2 is SAAAGT in the germline V gene. V lost 10 bases to trimming and J lost 1 base, with 13 bases between them. The CDR3 runs to 13 residues. The CDR3 spells CATPPHQNTEAFF. The CDR3 region has the DNA TGTGCCACCCCGCCGCACCAGAACACTGAAGCTTTCTTT.

This rearrangement joins TRBV2 to TRBJ1-4; 8 nucleotides line up with TRBD1. This CDR3 is built from 19 residues. In germline, CDR1 is SNHLY, CDR2 FYNNEI. The ends lost 2 bases at V and 0 bases at J; junction bases unmatched: 11. Here the CDR3 reads CASSEPRTGITATNEKLFF. In DNA, the CDR3 is TGTGCCAGCAGTGAACCGAGGACAGGGATAACCGCAACTAATGAAAAACTGTTTTTT.

This clonotype was picked up many times. V is TRBV7-9 and J is TRBJ2-1; TRBD1 aligns across 9 bases. Germline assignment: CDR1 SEHNR and CDR2 FQNEAQ (reference sequence). This CDR3 spans 15 amino acids. V trimming: 6 bases; J trimming: 6 bases; junction bases outside the gene matches: 9. This CDR3 is CASSPTGGEFNEQFF. The CDR3 coding sequence is TGTGCCAGCAGTCCCACAGGGGGCGAGTTCAATGAGCAGTTCTTC.

The chain employs TRBV5-1 and TRBJ2-3; 10 positions match TRBD2. CDR1 is SGHRS and CDR2 is YFSETQ in the germline V gene. Trimming cost V 4 bases and J 4 bases; bases outside gene matches: 3. This CDR3 has 14 residues. CDR3 nucleotides: TGCGCCAGCAGCGTGACTAGCGGGTCAGATACGCAGTATTTT. Protein sequence: CASSVTSGSDTQYF.

The chain is built from TRBV7-9 and TRBJ1-1; perhaps TRBD1 as D (6 bases). From germline, CDR1 is SEHNR and CDR2 FQNEAQ (reference sequence). Trimming left V 5 bases short and J 6 bases short, with 13 bases between. The CDR3 length is 13 residues. The DNA of the CDR3 is TGTGCCAGCAGCCATCTTCAGGGGTCTGAAGCTTTCTTT. This sequence encodes CASSHLQGSEAFF.

This clonotype was seen repeatedly, ten times or more. This sequence joins TRBV6-5 and TRBJ1-1; 11 bases fit TRBD1. The CDR3 is 16 residues long. Germline V gene data show CDR1 as MNHEY and CDR2 as SVGAGI. V trimming: 4 bases; J trimming: 2 bases; junction bases outside the gene matches: 6. CDR3 residues: CASSSGQGDSNTEAFF. CDR3 sequence (DNA): TGTGCCAGCAGTTCGGGACAGGGGGATTCAAACACTGAAGCTTTCTTT.

There are many counts of this clonotype. The V gene is TRBV5-1, the J gene TRBJ2-1; the D is unclear. Germline-derived CDR1 and CDR2 are SGHRS and YFSETQ. The CDR3 spans 13 residues. The germline V and J ends were trimmed by 4 bases and 9 bases, with 14 bases remaining between them. CDR3 sequence reads: CASSPRPGSEQFF. CDR3 DNA: TGCGCCAGCAGCCCCCGACCCGGTTCTGAGCAGTTCTTC.

This clonotype was seen at least ten times. The chain is built from TRBV5-1 and TRBJ2-1; D is uncertain. Germline V gene lookup returns CDR1 SGHRS and CDR2 YFSETQ. V shed 0 bases and J shed 7 bases, with 14 bases lying between them. The CDR3 runs to 15 residues. In nucleotides, the CDR3 is TGCGCCAGCAGCTTGGACGTGGGCGCGCAAAATGAGCAGTTCTTC. Amino acids: CASSLDVGAQNEQFF.

The J gene is TRBJ2-1, the V gene TRBV5-4, with 10 bases aligning to TRBD2. CDR1 is SGHNT and CDR2 is YYREEE in the germline V gene (reference sequence). The length of the CDR3 is 17 residues. V trimming: 0 bases; J trimming: 4 bases; junction bases outside the gene matches: 7. In nucleotides, the CDR3 is TGTGCCAGCAGCTTGGCGCTAGCGGGAGCTCGGTACAATGAGCAGTTCTTC. Protein: CASSLALAGARYNEQFF.

This clonotype is a singleton in its sample. The chain is built from TRBV6-5 and TRBJ1-1; D not resolved. Germline CDR1 MNHEY, CDR2 SVGAGI. The CDR3 is 11 amino acids. V lost 4 bases and J lost 11, with 11 bases in between. CDR3: CASSWAGTAFF. Written as DNA, the CDR3 is TGTGCCAGCAGTTGGGCGGGCACTGCTTTCTTT.

This clonotype was counted many times. The chain has TRBV7-8 and TRBJ2-7, with 11 bases fitting TRBD2. Per the germline V gene, CDR1 is SGHVS and CDR2 is FQNEAQ. This CDR3 has 15 amino acids. After removal of 6 bases from V and 4 bases from J, the junction contained 8 bases not matched to a gene. The CDR3 is CASSLALAGEYEQYF. CDR3 bases: TGTGCCAGCAGTCTGGCACTAGCGGGAGAGTACGAGCAGTACTTC.